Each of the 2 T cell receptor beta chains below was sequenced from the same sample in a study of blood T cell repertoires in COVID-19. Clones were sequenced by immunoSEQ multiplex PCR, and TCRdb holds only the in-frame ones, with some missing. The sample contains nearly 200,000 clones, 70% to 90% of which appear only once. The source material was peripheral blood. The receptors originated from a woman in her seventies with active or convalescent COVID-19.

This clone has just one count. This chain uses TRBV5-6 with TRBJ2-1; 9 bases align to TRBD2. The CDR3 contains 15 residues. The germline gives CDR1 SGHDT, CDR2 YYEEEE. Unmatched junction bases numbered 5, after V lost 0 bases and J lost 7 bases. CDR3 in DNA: TGTGCCAGCAGCTTGGTAGCGGGAGTTGGGAATGAGCAGTTCTTC. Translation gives CASSLVAGVGNEQFF.

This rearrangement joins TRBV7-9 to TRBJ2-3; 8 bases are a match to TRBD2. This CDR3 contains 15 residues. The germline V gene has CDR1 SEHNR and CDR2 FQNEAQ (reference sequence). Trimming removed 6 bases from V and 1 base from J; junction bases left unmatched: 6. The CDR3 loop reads CASRPGSGGTDTQYF. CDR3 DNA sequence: TGTGCCAGCAGACCAGGTAGCGGGGGCACAGATACGCAGTATTTT. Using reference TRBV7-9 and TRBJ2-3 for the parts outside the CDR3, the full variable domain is DTGVSQNPRHKITKRGQNVTFRCDPISEHNRLYWYRQTLGQGPEFLTYFQNEAQLEKSRLLSDRFSAERPKGSFSTLEIQRTEQGDSAMYLCASRPGSGGTDTQYFGPGTRLTVL.